The clone carrying this T cell receptor (beta chain) was observed a few times. The sample originates from a study of blood T cell repertoires in COVID-19. Study summary: The origin of the acute and convalescent COVID-19 samples was the United States, Italy and Spain. PBMCs, B-cell-depleted T cells, or T cells provided the cDNA or gDNA that made up the material.

Clones were read by immunoSEQ multiplex PCR, and TCRdb kept only the in-frame ones, dropping some. The table shows about 30,000 clones, with 87% occurring only once. This CDR3 contains 13 residues. The germline V and J ends were trimmed by 3 bases and 1 base, with 6 bases remaining between them. The germline gives CDR1 MNHEY, CDR2 SVGAGI. This clonotype was sampled from a human donor in a cohort sampled during active COVID-19. V usage is TRBV6-5 and J usage is TRBJ1-1; the D is unclear. Sequencing input: peripheral blood. The CDR3 sequence: CASSYVSNTEAFF. The CDR3 DNA reads as TGTGCCAGCAGTTATGTCTCGAACACTGAAGCTTTCTTT.